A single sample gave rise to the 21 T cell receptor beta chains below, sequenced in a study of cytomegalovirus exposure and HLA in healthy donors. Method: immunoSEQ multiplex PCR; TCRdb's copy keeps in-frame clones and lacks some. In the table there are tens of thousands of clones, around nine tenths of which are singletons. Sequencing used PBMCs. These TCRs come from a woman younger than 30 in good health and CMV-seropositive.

CDR3 in DNA: TGCAGCGTTGAGAGACAGCCCAATGAGCAGTTCTTC. Its protein is CSVERQPNEQFF. The chain combines TRBV29-1 with TRBJ2-1; maybe TRBD1 (5 bases). Between the trimmed V and J ends, which lost 3 bases and 6 bases, there was a span of 9 bases. CDR1 SQVTM and CDR2 ANQGSEA come from the germline V gene. The CDR3 runs to 12 residues.

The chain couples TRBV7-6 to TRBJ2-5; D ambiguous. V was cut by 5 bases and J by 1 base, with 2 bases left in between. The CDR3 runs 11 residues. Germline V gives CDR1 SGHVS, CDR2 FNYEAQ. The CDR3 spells CASSLQETQYF. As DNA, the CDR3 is TGTGCCAGCAGCCTCCAAGAGACCCAGTACTTC.

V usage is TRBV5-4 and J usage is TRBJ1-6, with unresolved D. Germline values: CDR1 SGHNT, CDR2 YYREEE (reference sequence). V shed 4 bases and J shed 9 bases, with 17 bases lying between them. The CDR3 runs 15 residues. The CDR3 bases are TGTGCCAGCAGCCTAACGGGTGAAGCGAGTTCACCCCTCCACTTT. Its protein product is CASSLTGEASSPLHF.

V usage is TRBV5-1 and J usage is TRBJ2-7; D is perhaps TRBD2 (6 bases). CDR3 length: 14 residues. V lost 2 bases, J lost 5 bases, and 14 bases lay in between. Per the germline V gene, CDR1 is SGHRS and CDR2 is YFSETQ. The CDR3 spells CASSLRGGGNEQYF. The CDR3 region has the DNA TGCGCCAGCAGCTTACGGGGAGGAGGTAACGAGCAGTACTTC.

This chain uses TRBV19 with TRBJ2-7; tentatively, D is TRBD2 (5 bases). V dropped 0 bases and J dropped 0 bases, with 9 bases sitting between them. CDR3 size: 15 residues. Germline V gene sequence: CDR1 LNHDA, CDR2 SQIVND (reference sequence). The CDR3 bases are TGTGCCAGTAGTATAGAGGACTCTCGCTCCTACGAGCAGTACTTC. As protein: CASSIEDSRSYEQYF.

CDR3 residues: CASSQDRRGFDEQYF. CDR3 sequence (DNA): TGCGCCAGCAGCCAAGATCGGCGGGGGTTCGACGAGCAGTACTTC. This rearrangement joins TRBV4-3 to TRBJ2-7; TRBD2 matches 7 bases. CDR1 and CDR2 from the germline V gene are LGHNA and YSLEER. The length of the CDR3 is 15 residues. Trimming removed 0 bases from V and 5 bases from J; junction bases left unmatched: 7.

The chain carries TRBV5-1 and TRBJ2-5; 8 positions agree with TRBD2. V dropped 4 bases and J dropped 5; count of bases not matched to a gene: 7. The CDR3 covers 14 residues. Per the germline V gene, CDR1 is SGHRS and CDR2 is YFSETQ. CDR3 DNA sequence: TGCGCCAGCAGCCCGGGGGGGACCCGGGAGACCCAGTACTTC. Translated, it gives CASSPGGTRETQYF. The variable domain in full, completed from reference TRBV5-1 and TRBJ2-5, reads KAGVTQTPRYLIKTRGQQVTLSCSPISGHRSVSWYQQTPGQGLQFLFEYFSETQRNKGNFPGRFSGRQFSNSRSEMNVSTLELGDSALYLCASSPGGTRETQYFGPGTRLLVL.

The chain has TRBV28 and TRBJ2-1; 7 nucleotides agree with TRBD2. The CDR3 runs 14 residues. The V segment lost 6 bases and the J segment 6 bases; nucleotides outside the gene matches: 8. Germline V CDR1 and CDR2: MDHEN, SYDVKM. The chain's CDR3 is CASRFSGILNEQFF. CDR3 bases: TGTGCCAGCAGATTCAGCGGGATCCTCAATGAGCAGTTCTTC. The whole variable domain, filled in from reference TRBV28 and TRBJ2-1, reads DVKVTQSSRYLVKRTGEKVFLECVQDMDHENMFWYRQDPGLGLRLIYFSYDVKMKEKGDIPEGYSVSREKKERFSLILESASTNQTSMYLCASRFSGILNEQFFGPGTRLTVL.

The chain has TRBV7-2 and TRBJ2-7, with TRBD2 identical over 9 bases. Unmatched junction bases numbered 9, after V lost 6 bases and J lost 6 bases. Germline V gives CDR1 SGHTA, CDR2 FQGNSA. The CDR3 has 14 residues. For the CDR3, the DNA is TGTGCCAGCAGTTCCAGCGGGGGGTCCAGCGAGCAGTACTTC. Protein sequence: CASSSSGGSSEQYF.

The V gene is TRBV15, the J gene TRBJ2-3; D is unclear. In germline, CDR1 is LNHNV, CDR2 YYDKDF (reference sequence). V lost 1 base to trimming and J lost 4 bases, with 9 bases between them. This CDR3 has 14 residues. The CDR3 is CATSRVSGPDTQYF. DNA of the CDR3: TGTGCCACCAGCAGAGTTAGTGGGCCAGATACGCAGTATTTT.

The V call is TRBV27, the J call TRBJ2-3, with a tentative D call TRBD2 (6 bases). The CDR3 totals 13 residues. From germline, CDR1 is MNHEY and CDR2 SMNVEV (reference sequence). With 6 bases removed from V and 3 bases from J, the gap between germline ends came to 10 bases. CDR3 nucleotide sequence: TGTGCCAGCAGGGATCGGGGGACAGATACGCAGTATTTT. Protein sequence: CASRDRGTDTQYF.

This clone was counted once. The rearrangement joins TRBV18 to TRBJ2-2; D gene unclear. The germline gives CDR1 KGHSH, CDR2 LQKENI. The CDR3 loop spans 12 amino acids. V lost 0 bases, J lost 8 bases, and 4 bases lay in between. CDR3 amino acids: CASSPPEGELFF. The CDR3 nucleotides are TGTGCCAGCTCACCACCCGAGGGGGAGCTGTTTTTT. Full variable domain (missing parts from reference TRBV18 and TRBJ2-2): NAGVMQNPRHLVRRRGQEARLRCSPMKGHSHVYWYRQLPEEGLKFMVYLQKENIIDESGMPKERFSAEFPKEGPSILRIQQVVRGDSAAYFCASSPPEGELFFGEGSRLTVL.

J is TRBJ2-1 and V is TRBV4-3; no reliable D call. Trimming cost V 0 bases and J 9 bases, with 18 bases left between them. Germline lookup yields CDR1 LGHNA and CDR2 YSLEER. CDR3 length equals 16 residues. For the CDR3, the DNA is TGCGCCAGCAGCCAAGACGTACAGATTGTATCTACTGAGCAGTTCTTC. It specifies CASSQDVQIVSTEQFF.

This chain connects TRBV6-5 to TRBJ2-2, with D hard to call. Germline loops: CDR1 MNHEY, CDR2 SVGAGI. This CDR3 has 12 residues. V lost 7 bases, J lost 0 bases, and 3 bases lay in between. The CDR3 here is CASTANTGELFF. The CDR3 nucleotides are TGTGCCAGCACGGCGAACACCGGGGAGCTGTTTTTT.

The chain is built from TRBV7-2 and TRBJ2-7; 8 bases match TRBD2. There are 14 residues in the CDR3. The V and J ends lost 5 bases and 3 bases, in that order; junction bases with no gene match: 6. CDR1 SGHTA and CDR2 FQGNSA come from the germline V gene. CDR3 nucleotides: TGTGCCAGCAGCCTGACAAGCGGGAGCTACGAGCAGTACTTC. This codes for CASSLTSGSYEQYF.

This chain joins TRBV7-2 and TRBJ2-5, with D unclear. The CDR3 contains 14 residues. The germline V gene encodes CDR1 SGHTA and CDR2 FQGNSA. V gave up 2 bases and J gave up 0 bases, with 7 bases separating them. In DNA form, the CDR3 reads TGTGCCAGCAGCTTAATCGGGTACCAAGAGACCCAGTACTTC. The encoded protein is CASSLIGYQETQYF.

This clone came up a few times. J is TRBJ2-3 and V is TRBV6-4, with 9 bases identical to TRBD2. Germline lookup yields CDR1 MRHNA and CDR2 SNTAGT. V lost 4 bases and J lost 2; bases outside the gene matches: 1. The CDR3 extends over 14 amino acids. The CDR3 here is CASSGGGATDTQYF. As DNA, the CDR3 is TGTGCCAGCAGTGGCGGGGGGGCCACAGATACGCAGTATTTT.

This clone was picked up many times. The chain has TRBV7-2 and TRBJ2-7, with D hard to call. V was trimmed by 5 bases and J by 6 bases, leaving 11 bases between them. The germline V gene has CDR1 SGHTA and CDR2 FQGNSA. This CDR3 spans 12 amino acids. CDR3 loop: CASSRFYGEQYF. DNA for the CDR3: TGTGCCAGCAGCCGTTTTTACGGCGAGCAGTACTTC.

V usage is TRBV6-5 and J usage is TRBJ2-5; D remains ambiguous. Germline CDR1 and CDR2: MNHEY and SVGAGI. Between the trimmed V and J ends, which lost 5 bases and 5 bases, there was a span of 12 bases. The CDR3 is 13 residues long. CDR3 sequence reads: CASSLSSPETQYF. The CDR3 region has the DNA TGTGCCAGCAGTCTCAGTAGCCCGGAGACCCAGTACTTC.

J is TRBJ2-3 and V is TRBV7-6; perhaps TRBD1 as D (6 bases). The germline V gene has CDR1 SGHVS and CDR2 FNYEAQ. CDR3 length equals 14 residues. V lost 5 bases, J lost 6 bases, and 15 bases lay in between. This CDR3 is CASSPVRGYDTQYF. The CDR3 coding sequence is TGTGCCAGCAGCCCGGTCAGGGGTTATGATACGCAGTATTTT.

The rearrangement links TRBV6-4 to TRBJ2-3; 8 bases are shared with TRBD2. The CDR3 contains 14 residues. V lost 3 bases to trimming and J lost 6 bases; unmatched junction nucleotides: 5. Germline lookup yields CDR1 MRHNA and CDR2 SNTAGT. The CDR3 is CASSEFGGADTQYF. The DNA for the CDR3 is TGTGCCAGCAGTGAATTCGGGGGGGCTGATACGCAGTATTTT.